These T cell receptor beta chains were read from a single sample in a study of T-cell reconstitution after alpha-beta-depleted transplantation in children. TCRdb reprocessed the PCR reads with MiXCR, giving one entry per CDR3 protein. The sample comprises hundreds of thousands of distinct CDR3 sequences, around a third of which are singletons, and 2% to 2.5% rests with the top ten. This material consisted of PBMCs from the stem cell graft donor, taken from the stem cell graft. These receptor sequences come from a human donor who donated a stem cell graft to a child with aplastic anemia. Each CDR3 is given with its conserved first and last residue. D genes are given only for firm matches. Some rows have no size entry. The others give once, few or many, or a class for an expanded clone.

V gene,J gene,clone size,D gene,CDR3 protein,CDR3 DNA
TRBV20-1,TRBJ2-5,few,NA,CSASPVSSRPRETQYF,TGCAGTGCTAGCCCCGTGAGCAGTCGACCACGAGAGACCCAGTACTTC
TRBV6-2/TRBV6-3,TRBJ2-1,few,TRBD2,CASRTLAGGWDEQFF,TGTGCCAGCAGAACACTAGCGGGAGGTTGGGATGAGCAGTTCTTC
TRBV29-1,TRBJ1-1,NA,NA,CSVETTRRNTEAFF,TGCAGCGTTGAGACGACGCGTAGGAACACTGAAGCTTTCTTT
TRBV5-5,TRBJ2-1,NA,NA,CASSFRALPSYNEQFF,TGTGCCAGCAGCTTTCGGGCGTTACCATCCTACAATGAGCAGTTCTTC
TRBV7-2,TRBJ2-1,NA,TRBD1,CASSFRDRGNNEQFF,TGTGCCAGCAGCTTCCGGGACAGGGGGAACAATGAGCAGTTCTTC
TRBV5-1,TRBJ2-3,NA,NA,CASSYGPAADTQYF,TGCGCCAGCAGCTATGGACCCGCAGCAGATACGCAGTATTTT
TRBV25-1,TRBJ2-1,NA,NA,CASSALGSSYNEQFF,TGTGCCAGCAGTGCGCTGGGGAGCTCCTACAATGAGCAGTTCTTC
TRBV7-2,TRBJ1-2,few,NA,CASSLERAPNYGYTF,TGTGCCAGCAGCTTAGAAAGGGCACCCAACTATGGCTACACCTTC
TRBV7-3,TRBJ2-2,NA,TRBD2,CASSLQAGTTGELFF,TGTGCCAGCAGCTTACAAGCGGGAACAACCGGGGAGCTGTTTTTT
TRBV4-3,TRBJ2-5,NA,NA,CASSPVVSGTVLQETQYF,TGCGCCAGCAGCCCCGTAGTTTCCGGGACGGTACTACAAGAGACCCAGTACTTC
TRBV6-5,TRBJ1-5,few,TRBD1,CASSYSRTGPQHF,TGTGCCAGCAGTTACTCGAGGACAGGGCCCCAGCATTTT
TRBV6-1,TRBJ2-3,NA,TRBD1,CASSFHRGTDTQYF,TGTGCCAGCAGCTTTCACAGGGGAACAGATACGCAGTATTTC
TRBV10-3,TRBJ2-3,few,NA,CAINNRITDTQYF,TGTGCCATCAATAATCGGATCACAGATACGCAGTATTTT
TRBV29-1,TRBJ1-2,NA,TRBD1,CSAPGQGMVGGYTF,TGCAGCGCGCCGGGACAGGGTATGGTTGGTGGCTACACCTTC
TRBV5-4,TRBJ2-5,NA,TRBD1,CASSADVGTEKETQYF,TGTGCCAGCAGCGCAGACGTCGGGACAGAGAAAGAGACCCAGTACTTC
TRBV20-1,TRBJ2-1,few,TRBD2,CSAQTRLAGVGQFF,TGCAGTGCTCAAACCCGACTAGCGGGAGTAGGGCAGTTCTTC
TRBV12-3/TRBV12-4,TRBJ2-1,NA,TRBD1,CASSSDRHFNEQFF,TGTGCCAGCAGTTCGGACAGGCATTTCAATGAGCAGTTCTTC
TRBV15,TRBJ2-1,NA,NA,CATSRVIGLRQEQFF,TGTGCCACCAGCAGAGTGATCGGGTTGAGACAGGAGCAGTTCTTC
TRBV5-1,TRBJ2-5,NA,NA,CASSSRGEETQYF,TGCGCCAGCAGCAGCCGGGGTGAAGAGACCCAGTACTTC
TRBV29-1,TRBJ1-1,NA,TRBD1,CSVEGQGAGKAFF,TGCAGCGTTGAAGGTCAGGGGGCCGGCAAGGCTTTCTTT
TRBV5-1,TRBJ1-2,NA,NA,CASSLDFGGINYGYTF,TGCGCCAGCAGCTTGGATTTCGGGGGCATTAACTATGGCTACACCTTC
TRBV18,TRBJ2-7,NA,NA,CASSPRPSSYEQYF,TGTGCCAGCTCACCACGGCCTAGTTCGTACGAGCAGTACTTC
TRBV11-2,TRBJ1-2,NA,NA,CASSASLREKTF,TGTGCCAGCAGCGCGAGCCTCCGGGAGAAAACCTTC
TRBV5-1,TRBJ1-5,few,NA,CASRVTVNQPQHF,TGCGCCAGCAGAGTCACAGTCAATCAGCCCCAGCATTTT
TRBV29-1,TRBJ2-3,few,NA,CSFRWDTQYF,TGCAGCTTTCGTTGGGATACGCAGTATTTT